This entry features one TCR beta chain sequence. The antigen it binds to is not known. No per-base quality is available; no much larger clone lies one base away. The data were taken from a study of control samples from healthy donors and cancer patients (dated by TCRdb to the early 2020s). Libraries came from the immunoSEQ multiplex PCR assay. In its TCRdb copy, this immuneACCESS table keeps in-frame sequences only and misses some clones. Where compared with another copy, unresolved V genes explain less than half of these, and the others have no known cause. A total of about 73,000 clones appear in this sample, roughly 90% of them only once. 3% to 4% of the sample comes from the top ten. Per the germline V gene, KGHDR is the CDR1 and SFDVKD is the CDR2. The CDR3 spans 13 residues, from the cysteine through the phenylalanine. Only the CDR3 part of the read is kept: 39 bases, read in frame from the first base. The junction shows trimming of 7 bases on V and 7 bases on J, and the gene matches do not reach 8 bases of it.

The rearrangement joined TRBV24-1 to TRBJ1-2; the central 7 bases match TRBD1. This sequence originates from a woman in her 50s in good health. The sequencing input was blood. The CDR3 amino acid sequence is: CATRSTGLGGYTF. The nucleotides read TGTGCCACCAGGTCGACAGGGCTCGGTGGCTACACCTTC.